This T cell receptor beta chain appears in the sequencing data of a study of T cells after yellow fever vaccination. This clonotype was observed a few times. Its target is unknown. The study's findings and limits: Reappearing after the booster were most of the clones from primary vaccination (less than 98% CD4, approximately 86% CD8).

Making TCR cDNA involved 5'RACE template switching, which added UMIs and a universal primer site. TCRdb fed the 5' RACE reads into MiXCR, producing one record per CDR3 protein. The sample consists of roughly 99,000 distinct CDR3 sequences, 5.8% of them appearing once. Germline CDR1 and CDR2: KGHDR and SFDVKD. Trimming removed 9 bases from V and 3 bases from J, with 11 bases in between. The CDR3 loop spans 13 amino acids. The sequence was obtained from a man younger than 30 who received the YFV17D yellow fever vaccine. The sequencing used CD8+ T cells sorted from PBMCs, collected 10 days after the yellow fever booster vaccination. V usage is TRBV24-1 and J usage is TRBJ1-5, with TRBD1 as a possible D gene (5 bases). CDR3 protein: CATGAEPNQPQHF. For the CDR3, the DNA is TGTGCCACCGGGGCTGAGCCCAATCAGCCCCAGCATTTT.